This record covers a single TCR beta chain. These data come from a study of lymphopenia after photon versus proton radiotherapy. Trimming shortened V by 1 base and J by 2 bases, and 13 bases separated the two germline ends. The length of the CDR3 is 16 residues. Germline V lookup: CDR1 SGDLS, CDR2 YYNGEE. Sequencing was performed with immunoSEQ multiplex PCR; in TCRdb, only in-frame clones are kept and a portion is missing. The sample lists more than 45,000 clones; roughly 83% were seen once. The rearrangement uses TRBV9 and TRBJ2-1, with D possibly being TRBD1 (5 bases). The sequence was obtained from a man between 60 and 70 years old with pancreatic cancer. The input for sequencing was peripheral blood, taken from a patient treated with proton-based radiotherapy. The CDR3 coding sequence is TGTGCCAGCAGCGTACAAGGGGTTTCCACCTACAATGAGCAGTTCTTC. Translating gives CASSVQGVSTYNEQFF. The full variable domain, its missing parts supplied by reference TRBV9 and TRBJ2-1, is DSGVTQTPKHLITATGQRVTLRCSPRSGDLSVYWYQQSLDQGLQFLIQYYNGEERAKGNILERFSAQQFPDLHSELNLSSLELGDSALYFCASSVQGVSTYNEQFFGPGTRLTVL.